This T cell receptor beta chain appears in the sequencing data of a study of blood T cell repertoires in COVID-19. About the study: Samples of COVID-19 (acute and convalescent) were obtained from the United States, Italy and Spain. T cells, B-cell-depleted T cells, or PBMCs provided the cDNA or gDNA that served as material.

The V gene's germline CDR1 is LGHNA and CDR2 YSLEER. The CDR3 has 14 amino acids. V lost 5 bases and J 3 bases, leaving 12 bases between the germline ends. In the original analysis: Quantification of nucleated cells was approximated via reference gene primer amplification. Profiling relied on immunoSEQ multiplex PCR, and the TCRdb table lists in-frame clones only, not all of them. V, J and clone size are those of that table, while D and trimming were read from the DNA. The repertoire holds approximately 190,000 clones, with almost 85% as singletons. The chain links TRBV4-3 to TRBJ2-3; tentative D call: TRBD1 (6 bases). The source material was peripheral blood. This clonotype was obtained from a human donor with acute or convalescent COVID-19. The donor label of this sample is uncertain. As DNA, the CDR3 is TGCGCCAGCAGCTCAGGGGTCGGTACAGATACGCAGTATTTT. As protein: CASSSGVGTDTQYF.